The sequence of this TCR beta chain was determined in a study of blood T cell repertoires in COVID-19. J was trimmed by 11 bases and V by 3 bases; bases with no gene match: 7. The length of the CDR3 is 13 residues. Germline CDR1 reads SGHNT; CDR2 reads YYREEE (reference sequence). Profiled with immunoSEQ multiplex PCR; TCRdb holds only in-frame clones, not every one. In the table there are over 80,000 clones, about 89% of which are singletons. The sample was peripheral blood. This sequence joins TRBV5-4 and TRBJ1-3; 8 bases agree with TRBD1. This clonotype was sampled from a human donor in a cohort sampled during active COVID-19. CDR3 sequence reads: CASSSGTGWAIYF. The CDR3 bases are TGTGCCAGCAGCTCGGGGACAGGCTGGGCCATATATTTT.